Each of the 14 T cell receptor beta chains below was sequenced from the same sample in a study of blood T cell repertoires in COVID-19. Using immunoSEQ multiplex PCR, the repertoire was profiled, and TCRdb retains in-frame clones only, with some absent. The sample yields about 260,000 clones, just under 90% seen once. The sequencing input was PBMCs or T cells enriched from blood (not recorded which). The receptors originated from a man in his forties or fifties who had been exposed to COVID-19.

V is TRBV27 and J is TRBJ1-4; 7 bases agree with TRBD1. The CDR3 runs 14 residues. The V gene end was trimmed by 4 bases and the J gene end by 7 bases; junction bases not matched to a gene: 6. Per germline, CDR1 MNHEY and CDR2 SMNVEV (reference sequence). CDR3 sequence reads: CASSSGGGFEKLFF. The CDR3 region has the DNA TGTGCCAGCAGTTCCGGAGGGGGCTTTGAAAAACTGTTTTTT.

V usage is TRBV5-1 and J usage is TRBJ2-4; D is possibly TRBD2 (5 bases). There are 15 residues in the CDR3. Deletions cut 2 bases from V and 0 bases from J, with 9 bases between. Germline loops: CDR1 SGHRS, CDR2 YFSETQ. CDR3 loop: CASSFSGLAKNIQYF. In DNA, the CDR3 is TGCGCCAGCAGCTTTTCAGGACTAGCCAAAAACATTCAGTACTTC.

The rearrangement uses TRBV5-1 and TRBJ1-2; 9 bases are shared with TRBD1. Germline V gene lookup returns CDR1 SGHRS and CDR2 YFSETQ. Trimming took 1 base from V and 7 from J; bases not matched to a gene: 8. The length of the CDR3 is 15 residues. The CDR3 nucleotides are TGCGCCAGCAGCTTGACTTCGGACAGGGGTTCTGGCTACACCTTC. Amino acids: CASSLTSDRGSGYTF.

The chain uses TRBV15 and TRBJ1-2; the match to TRBD1 covers 10 bases. Germline CDR1 reads LNHNV; CDR2 reads YYDKDF (reference sequence). V trimming: 0 bases; J trimming: 8 bases; junction bases outside the gene matches: 12. The CDR3 consists of 17 residues. CDR3 loop: CATSRDLGDRGKLGYTF. DNA for the CDR3: TGTGCCACCAGCAGAGATTTAGGGGACAGGGGTAAATTAGGCTACACCTTC.

The rearrangement uses TRBV24-1 and TRBJ2-3, with unresolved D. The CDR3 consists of 11 residues. V dropped 7 bases and J dropped 6 bases, with 7 bases sitting between them. In germline, CDR1 is KGHDR, CDR2 SFDVKD. CDR3 bases: TGTGCCACCAGCCAGTCCGATACGCAGTATTTT. Amino acids: CATSQSDTQYF.

V usage is TRBV28 and J usage is TRBJ1-2, with unresolved D. V was cut by 6 bases and J by 6 bases, with 14 bases left in between. This CDR3 region has 13 residues. In germline, CDR1 is MDHEN, CDR2 SYDVKM. The DNA for the CDR3 is TGTGCCAGCAGGCACCCGTCAGTCCATGGCTACACCTTC. The encoded protein is CASRHPSVHGYTF.

The chain employs TRBV11-3 and TRBJ2-3, with D possibly being TRBD2 (6 bases). Trimming took off 5 bases at V and 2 bases at J, with 14 bases between the two ends. The CDR3 runs 15 residues. CDR1 is SGHNT, CDR2 YENEEA, per germline. CDR3 in DNA: TGTGCCAGCAGCCCAACGGGACTGCCCACAGATACGCAGTATTTT. It specifies CASSPTGLPTDTQYF. Filled out from reference TRBV11-3 and TRBJ2-3, the complete variable domain reads EAGVVQSPRYKIIEKKQPVAFWCNPISGHNTLYWYLQNLGQGPELLIRYENEEAVDDSQLPKDRFSAERLKGVDSTLKIQPAELGDSAVYLCASSPTGLPTDTQYFGPGTRLTVL.

The V and J genes are TRBV21-1 and TRBJ2-1; the table's TRBD2 call for D was not verified on the DNA. TRBV21-1 is termed a pseudogene. This CDR3 has 15 amino acids. CDR3 bases: TGTGCCAAAATAGTCCCGGGACTAGAAGACAATGAGCAGTTCTTC. Encoded protein: CAKIVPGLEDNEQFF.

The gene calls are TRBV5-8 and TRBJ1-1; TRBD1 matches at 9 bases. J lost 1 base, V lost 4 bases, and 5 bases had no gene match. The CDR3 extends over 15 amino acids. The germline CDR1 and CDR2 sequences are SGHTS and YDEGEE. CDR3 loop: CASSPGQGTNTEAFF. The CDR3 region has the DNA TGTGCCAGCAGCCCGGGACAGGGTACGAACACTGAAGCTTTCTTT.

This clone has only one observation. This rearrangement joins TRBV19 to TRBJ1-1; D is undetermined. The CDR3 has 17 residues. Deletions cut 3 bases from V and 1 base from J, with 18 bases between. Germline-derived CDR1 and CDR2 are LNHDA and SQIVND (reference sequence). The chain's CDR3 is CASSIGGWVGANTEAFF. The DNA of the CDR3 is TGTGCCAGTAGTATTGGTGGGTGGGTGGGCGCGAACACTGAAGCTTTCTTT.

J is TRBJ1-3 and V is TRBV9, with D uncertain. The ends were cut back, 0 bases at V and 2 bases at J, with 15 bases in the middle. The CDR3 is 17 residues long. Germline V gives CDR1 SGDLS, CDR2 YYNGEE. The CDR3 region is CASSVAGVEGPGNTIYF. DNA for the CDR3: TGTGCCAGCAGCGTAGCCGGGGTTGAGGGTCCTGGAAACACCATATATTTT.

This clone was observed a single time. The chain recombines TRBV18 with TRBJ1-1, with TRBD1 identical over 7 bases. After removal of 1 base from V and 8 bases from J, the junction contained 4 bases not matched to a gene. Germline V gives CDR1 KGHSH, CDR2 LQKENI. The CDR3 spans 13 residues. The DNA for the CDR3 is TGTGCCAGCTCACCACTGGCAGGGGGGGAAGCTTTCTTT. Encoded protein: CASSPLAGGEAFF.

V gene TRBV12-3 or TRBV12-4 combines with J gene TRBJ1-1, with D possibly matching TRBD1 (5 bases). Trimming cost V 3 bases and J 11 bases, with 13 bases left between them. The length of the CDR3 is 12 residues. DNA of the CDR3: TGTGCCAGCAGTTTGGTTACAGGTTCGGCTTTCTTT. It encodes CASSLVTGSAFF.

The chain joins TRBV10-3 to TRBJ1-5, with 8 nucleotides matching TRBD1. V was pared by 4 bases and J by 2 bases, with 4 bases of the junction left unmatched. This CDR3 has 15 amino acids. Germline loops: CDR1 ENHRY, CDR2 SYGVKD. The CDR3 region has the DNA TGTGCCATCAGTGCTGGACAGGGAGGCAATCAGCCCCAGCATTTT. Amino acids: CAISAGQGGNQPQHF.